A selection of T cell receptor beta chains follows, all from one sample in a study of CD8 T cells in ankylosing spondylitis. TCRdb independently ran MiXCR on the 5' RACE reads; one entry per CDR3 protein. The repertoire consists of 200,000 to 250,000 distinct CDR3 sequences, with around 25% occurring once and the leading ten covering less than 8.5%. Sequences were obtained from blood, either unsorted or a sorted T cell fraction (not recorded which). These receptors originate from a male donor with ankylosing spondylitis or in good health (not recorded which). The conserved cysteine and the conserved F or W are not part of the CDR3 here. D genes are given only for firm matches. Expanded clones are given a class, and other clones once, few, many or no size at all.

J,V,D,size,CDR3
TRBJ1-5,TRBV4-2,NA,many,ASSQDLLNQPQH
TRBJ2-7,TRBV7-2,NA,many,ASSLSRTSSYEQY
TRBJ1-5,TRBV12-3/TRBV12-4,NA,NA,ASNSPGHGNQPQH
TRBJ1-3,TRBV4-2,NA,many,ASRQSDSSTIY
TRBJ2-1,TRBV10-3,TRBD2,few,AMKPSGRGDEQF
TRBJ2-7,TRBV7-2,NA,many,ASSLTSGHPYEQY
TRBJ2-7,TRBV5-6,TRBD1,many,ASSPQGVTGEQY
TRBJ1-4,TRBV6-1,TRBD1,few,ASSPRGQVDEKLF
TRBJ2-2,TRBV3-1,NA,NA,ASCQGPAVTGELF
TRBJ2-7,TRBV29-1,TRBD2,few,SVERGVSSYEQY
TRBJ1-6,TRBV9,NA,many,ASSPRGNNSPLH
TRBJ1-6,TRBV7-2,NA,many,ASSLVGSRTLH
TRBJ2-7,TRBV6-5,TRBD1,many,ASSSTGQGTYEQY
TRBJ1-5,TRBV6-1,TRBD1,many,ASRTGQGATQPQH
TRBJ1-5,TRBV27,NA,many,ASSLTGTGNQPQH
TRBJ2-7,TRBV12-3/TRBV12-4,TRBD2,NA,ASPSSGRIGYEQY
TRBJ2-5,TRBV10-3,TRBD2,NA,AISGTSGSRETQY
TRBJ1-1,TRBV7-6,NA,few,ASSFRAGTEAF
TRBJ2-5,TRBV5-1,NA,NA,ASSWFRAPRETQY
TRBJ1-1,TRBV20-1,NA,many,SANRGGQNTEAF
TRBJ2-1,TRBV4-3,NA,NA,ASSQGDLSYNEQF
TRBJ2-7,TRBV6-5,TRBD1,NA,ASSSGQALEQY
TRBJ2-1,TRBV20-1,TRBD1,NA,SARAADRGREREFSYNEQF
TRBJ2-7,TRBV5-6,TRBD2,few,ASSLGGLAGSYEQY
TRBJ2-4,TRBV5-4,NA,NA,ASSLLDKGIQY
TRBJ2-3,TRBV20-1,TRBD2,many,SAEGLAGEY
TRBJ1-2,TRBV20-1,TRBD1,NA,SANTRGRGYGYT
TRBJ2-3,TRBV10-3,NA,NA,AIINRNKSTDTQY
TRBJ2-1,TRBV12-3/TRBV12-4,TRBD2,NA,ASSLRLAENHEQF
TRBJ2-7,TRBV6-5,NA,NA,ASSYFRGSYEQY
TRBJ2-5,TRBV27,NA,many,ASSFKGRRETQY
TRBJ1-1,TRBV29-1,NA,NA,SVVGMNTEAF
TRBJ1-2,TRBV7-2,TRBD1,many,ASSLGTGDHGYT
TRBJ1-2,TRBV27,TRBD1,many,ASKKAHGGTGDYGYT
TRBJ1-1,TRBV5-1,NA,many,ASSLVGGSTEAF
TRBJ2-1,TRBV29-1,NA,many,SVDIYGNEQF
TRBJ2-3,TRBV20-1,NA,many,SATQHRVVDTQY
TRBJ2-7,TRBV29-1,NA,many,SVGQAYEQY
TRBJ1-5,TRBV20-1,NA,few,SASSGPNQPQH
TRBJ1-6,TRBV3-1,TRBD1,many,ACGTGDSPLH
TRBJ1-2,TRBV28,NA,NA,ASRSTVNYGYT
TRBJ2-7,TRBV20-1,TRBD1,few,SASSNDRGTYEQY